A selection of T cell receptor beta chains follows, all from one sample in a study of metastatic and nonmetastatic thyroid tumors. TCRdb redid the clone calls on the PCR reads using MiXCR. The data hold some 54,000 clones, with approximately 15% observed a single time. The sample taken for sequencing was blood. The source of these receptors is a female donor with papillary thyroid cancer or a benign thyroid nodule (not recorded which). Some clones in this sample may be carry-over from other donors' samples. Both conserved end residues are part of each CDR3. A D gene is named only where the DNA matches it firmly. For some rows the clone size is stated as once, few or many, or as a class when expanded; others skip it.

CASSGGTCGMISYEQYF	TGCGCCAGCAGTGGGGGGACTTGCGGGATGATCTCCTACGAGCAGTACTTC	TRBV10-2	TRBJ2-7	few	.
CSSILAQGPNEQFF	TGTTCCAGCATCTTAGCGCAGGGTCCCAATGAGCAGTTCTTC	TRBV11-1	TRBJ2-1	.	.
CASSDYLAGTSSYNEQFF	TGTGCCAGCAGTGATTACCTAGCGGGAACGAGCTCCTACAATGAGCAGTTCTTC	TRBV2	TRBJ2-1	many	TRBD2
CASSFAAIGQTHYF	TGTGCCAGCAGCTTCGCCGCCATCGGGCAGACCCATTACTTC	TRBV7-9	TRBJ2-5	.	.
CASSFGDRGGYNSPLHF	TGTGCCAGCAGTTTTGGGGACCGGGGTGGGTATAATTCACCCCTCCACTTT	TRBV28	TRBJ1-6	many	.
CASCEHTDTQYF	TGTGCCAGCTGCGAGCACACAGATACGCAGTATTTT	TRBV6-1	TRBJ2-3	many	.
CASRGRNPGELFF	TGTGCCAGCCGAGGACGGAATCCCGGGGAGCTGTTTTTT	TRBV7-9	TRBJ2-2	many	.
CASSYSLSGRAGEQYF	TGTGCCAGCAGTTACTCCCTTAGCGGGAGGGCGGGGGAGCAGTACTTC	TRBV28	TRBJ2-7	few	TRBD2
CASSVDGNQPQHF	TGTGCCAGCAGTGTCGACGGCAATCAGCCCCAGCATTTT	TRBV6-1	TRBJ1-5	many	.
CASRKGGREATEAFF	TGTGCCAGTCGAAAGGGAGGGCGCGAGGCCACTGAAGCTTTCTTT	TRBV19	TRBJ1-1	many	.
CASSVVSTSVSREQYF	TGTGCCAGTAGCGTAGTATCGACTAGCGTGAGCCGGGAGCAGTACTTC	TRBV28	TRBJ2-7	few	TRBD2
CASSYGSSTEAFF	TGTGCCAGCAGTTACGGGAGTAGCACTGAAGCTTTCTTT	TRBV6-5	TRBJ1-1	medium-sized	.
CASSDGPYGYTF	TGTGCCAGCAGCGACGGACCCTATGGCTACACCTTC	TRBV28	TRBJ1-2	medium-sized	.
CASSQSPRAGGLTDTQYF	TGTGCCAGCAGCCAATCACCCAGGGCGGGAGGGCTCACAGATACGCAGTATTTT	TRBV27	TRBJ2-3	many	TRBD2
CASSLSESISYEQYF	TGTGCCAGCAGCTTGTCGGAGTCCATCTCCTACGAGCAGTACTTC	TRBV7-6	TRBJ2-7	many	.
CASSFGHPNTEAFF	TGTGCCAGCAGTTTTGGGCATCCGAACACTGAAGCTTTCTTT	TRBV27	TRBJ1-1	many	.
CASSMRGTGREKLFF	TGTGCCAGTAGTATGCGTGGGACAGGGCGTGAAAAACTGTTTTTT	TRBV19	TRBJ1-4	many	TRBD1
CASSEAGAGVDTQYF	TGTGCCAGCAGTGAAGCGGGGGCGGGAGTAGATACGCAGTATTTT	TRBV6-1	TRBJ2-3	many	.
CAITQRGGNYGYTF	TGTGCCATCACCCAGCGGGGAGGGAACTATGGCTACACCTTC	TRBV10-3	TRBJ1-2	.	.
CASSGAVGEQYF	TGTGCCAGCAGCGGAGCAGTTGGCGAGCAGTACTTC	TRBV9	TRBJ2-7	few	.
CASSPGTGVTSDEQYF	TGTGCCAGCAGCCCCGGAACAGGGGTGACTAGCGACGAGCAGTACTTC	TRBV27	TRBJ2-7	.	.
CASSLGGVSRANVLTF	TGTGCCAGCAGCTTAGGGGGAGTTTCTAGGGCCAACGTCCTGACTTTC	TRBV7-3	TRBJ2-6	.	.
CASTMGLGMNIEPFF	TGTGCCTCAACGATGGGCTTGGGGATGAACATTGAACCTTTCTTT	TRBV6-1	TRBJ1-1	few	.
CASNTGGSRHEQYF	TGTGCCAGCAATACGGGGGGTTCGCGCCACGAGCAGTACTTC	TRBV28	TRBJ2-7	.	TRBD2
CANIRDSFGGYTF	TGTGCCAACATACGGGACAGTTTTGGAGGCTACACCTTC	TRBV6-1	TRBJ1-2	.	TRBD1
CSSSQNSWTSGTYDQYF	TGTTCCAGCAGCCAGAACTCCTGGACTAGCGGAACTTACGATCAGTACTTC	TRBV14	TRBJ2-7	once	TRBD2
CASSQEGAVTEAFF	TGTGCCAGCAGCCAAGAGGGGGCCGTCACTGAAGCTTTCTTT	TRBV3-1	TRBJ1-1	many	.
CASSVEDGETQYF	TGTGCCAGCAGCGTAGAAGATGGAGAGACCCAGTACTTC	TRBV9	TRBJ2-5	many	.
CFSRRSYEQYF	TGTTTCAGCAGGCGCTCCTACGAGCAGTACTTC	TRBV6-1	TRBJ2-7	few	.
CSAIRLAGDSEQYF	TGCAGTGCTATTAGACTAGCGGGAGATTCCGAGCAGTACTTC	TRBV20-1	TRBJ2-7	many	TRBD2
CSARDGDRDTGELFF	TGCAGTGCTAGAGATGGGGACAGGGACACCGGGGAGCTGTTTTTT	TRBV20-1	TRBJ2-2	.	TRBD1
CASRPLSGRGGYEQYF	TGTGCCAGCAGGCCACTTTCCGGGAGGGGAGGCTACGAGCAGTACTTC	TRBV6-1	TRBJ2-7	medium-sized	TRBD2
CAWRGAGNTEAFF	TGTGCCTGGAGGGGAGCTGGGAACACTGAAGCTTTCTTT	TRBV30	TRBJ1-1	.	.
CSAIGRGHSNQPQHF	TGCAGTGCTATAGGACGGGGACACAGCAATCAGCCCCAGCACTTT	TRBV20-1	TRBJ1-5	.	.
CASSFMARWDNGYTF	TGTGCCAGCAGTTTTATGGCACGGTGGGACAATGGCTACACCTTC	TRBV28	TRBJ1-2	.	.
CATSDPGTGDRKLFF	TGTGCCACCAGTGATCCCGGGACAGGGGATCGAAAACTGTTTTTT	TRBV24-1	TRBJ1-4	few	TRBD1
CASGLTGALNYGYTF	TGTGCCAGCGGTTTAACGGGGGCCCTTAACTATGGCTACACCTTC	TRBV28	TRBJ1-2	many	.
CASSDGTSGTYEQYF	TGTGCCAGCAGCGACGGGACTAGCGGGACCTACGAGCAGTACTTC	TRBV11-2	TRBJ2-7	many	TRBD2
CASSSGRPNYGYTF	TGCGCCAGCAGCTCCGGACGGCCCAACTATGGCTACACCTTC	TRBV5-1	TRBJ1-2	.	.
CASLEGRLNTEAFF	TGTGCCAGCTTAGAGGGACGATTGAACACTGAAGCTTTCTTT	TRBV28	TRBJ1-1	.	.
CASSRNRDGTYEQYF	TGTGCCAGTAGTCGCAACCGGGACGGCACCTACGAGCAGTACTTC	TRBV19	TRBJ2-7	many	.
CASSSEGGGKTQYF	TGTGCCAGCAGCTCCGAAGGGGGGGGAAAGACCCAGTACTTC	TRBV13	TRBJ2-5	many	.
CASSLWTSYGYTF	TGTGCCAGCAGTTTATGGACTAGCTATGGCTACACCTTC	TRBV28	TRBJ1-2	many	.
CSARPTGSLNYGYTF	TGCAGTGCTAGACCAACAGGGAGTCTAAACTATGGCTACACCTTC	TRBV20-1	TRBJ1-2	.	.
CASSLKKGWDTEAFF	TGTGCCAGCAGCTTAAAGAAGGGGTGGGACACTGAAGCTTTCTTT	TRBV7-8	TRBJ1-1	many	.
CAISELRDWYSYEQYF	TGTGCCATCAGTGAGCTCCGGGACTGGTACTCCTACGAGCAGTACTTC	TRBV10-3	TRBJ2-7	many	.